This TCR beta chain was sequenced for a study of blood T cell repertoires in COVID-19. Study at large: Specimens from acute and convalescent COVID-19 originated in the United States, Italy and Spain. Sample material is recorded as cDNA or gDNA derived from T cells, B-cell-depleted T cells, or PBMCs.

Germline CDR1 reads MNHEY; CDR2 reads SVGAGI. V dropped 2 bases and J dropped 6; count of bases not matched to a gene: 3. CDR3 length: 13 amino acids. This clone has a single count. Some clones are missing from TCRdb's copy, which holds only in-frame ones; the method was immunoSEQ multiplex PCR. The sample lists about 210,000 clones, 65% to 85% occurring once. The TCR comes from a woman aged 50 to 65 with acute or convalescent COVID-19. J is TRBJ2-7 and V is TRBV6-5, with 8 bases identical to TRBD1. Sequenced input: peripheral blood. The CDR3 loop is CASSYTTGGEQYF. The CDR3 bases are TGTGCCAGCAGTTACACTACAGGGGGCGAGCAGTACTTC.